This T cell receptor (beta chain) was sequenced for a study of CD8 T cells in ankylosing spondylitis. Germline trimming cut 5 bases from V and 0 bases from J; bases unmatched to any gene: 10. Germline lookup yields CDR1 DFQATT and CDR2 SNEGSKA (reference sequence). The length of the CDR3 is 16 residues. Preparation of TCR beta libraries was done by quantitative 5'-RACE with molecular barcodes. TCRdb re-called the 5' RACE reads through MiXCR, storing one row per CDR3 protein. The data contain approximately 400,000 distinct CDR3 sequences, 20% to 30% of them singletons. Points from the study as a whole: CD8+ cells made up the disease-linked clones, which were relatively rare in peripheral blood. Disease-linked clones were reportedly significantly enriched in matched ankylosing spondylitis synovial fluid. Blood of patients with ankylosing spondylitis appeared to be characterized by a TCR beta motif of several highly homologous variants.

This clonotype showed up just a few times. What it binds is unknown. This chain links TRBV20-1 with TRBJ2-4; 7 nucleotides align to TRBD2. The sample was blood, either unsorted or a sorted T cell fraction (not recorded which). This clonotype originated in a male donor with ankylosing spondylitis. The CDR3 bases are TGCAGTGCTGGCGCCCTAGCGGAGCTAGCCAAAAACATTCAGTACTTC. This encodes CSAGALAELAKNIQYF.